The next 3 T cell receptor beta chains were all read from a single sample in a study of cytomegalovirus exposure and HLA in healthy donors. TCRdb's copy holds only in-frame clones and misses some; the assay was immunoSEQ multiplex PCR. The sample records 70,000 to 90,000 clones, over 80% being singletons. The material sequenced was PBMCs. All receptors derive from a man aged 25-45 years in good health and CMV-seronegative.

This chain uses TRBV11-2 with TRBJ2-7; possibly TRBD2 for D (6 bases). The CDR3 sequence is 11 residues long. Germline lookup yields CDR1 SGHAT and CDR2 FQNNGV. Deletions cut 6 bases from V and 7 bases from J, with 10 bases between. DNA of the CDR3: TGTGCCAGCAGGGCGGGGTCTGAGCAGTACTTC. Amino acid sequence: CASRAGSEQYF.

The genes are TRBV4-1 and TRBJ1-4, with a possible D match to TRBD1 (5 bases). V lost 3 bases and J lost 7, with 15 bases in between. The CDR3 is 15 residues long. The germline V gene has CDR1 MGHRA and CDR2 YSYEKL. In DNA, the CDR3 is TGCGCCAGCAGCCAGGGTTCGGGGGGGAGTGAAAAACTGTTTTTT. Amino acid sequence: CASSQGSGGSEKLFF.

The gene calls are TRBV7-2 and TRBJ1-2; no definite D call. In germline, CDR1 is SGHTA, CDR2 FQGNSA. The CDR3 is 12 amino acids. Between the trimmed V and J ends, which lost 5 bases and 6 bases, there was a span of 10 bases. The CDR3 nucleotides read TGTGCCAGCAGCCTACTGTATAATGGCTACACCTTC. This gives the protein CASSLLYNGYTF.